Listed below are T cell receptor beta chains from one sample, sequenced in a study of neurological immune-mediated disorders. One entry per CDR3 protein results from TCRdb running MiXCR on the 5' RACE reads. This sample carries around 44,000 distinct CDR3 sequences, more than 2% of them seen once, and the ten largest clones take approximately 12%. Specimen: PBMCs. These receptors were collected from a man aged 30 to 39 with multiple sclerosis. The CDR3 runs from the conserved cysteine through the conserved F or W. D genes are given only for firm matches.

d_gene,v_gene,j_gene,CDR3aa
NA,TRBV28,TRBJ2-1,CASTRGSYNEQFF
NA,TRBV7-8,TRBJ2-3,CASSLDGGSGVMTDTQYF
NA,TRBV5-1,TRBJ1-6,CASSDTGPPLHF
NA,TRBV21-1,TRBJ2-2,CASSKEGPNTGELFF
NA,TRBV4-1,TRBJ2-7,CASSSKAGAGSSYEQYF
NA,TRBV5-1,TRBJ2-3,CASSSTVLGTDTQYF
TRBD1,TRBV28,TRBJ1-1,CASSPPTGLGTEAFF
TRBD1,TRBV5-6,TRBJ1-1,CASSSPTGEAFF
NA,TRBV6-2/TRBV6-3,TRBJ1-5,CASSRGQPQHF
NA,TRBV10-3,TRBJ2-7,CAISEAGPTGPEYEQYF
NA,TRBV7-2,TRBJ2-3,CASRRDGFSTDTQYF
TRBD2,TRBV5-1,TRBJ2-3,CASSLALWRGGPLHTDTQYF
TRBD1,TRBV5-6,TRBJ2-1,CASSPRTGVYNEQFF
NA,TRBV20-1,TRBJ2-5,CSAREGGEETQYF
NA,TRBV18,TRBJ1-2,CASSPRRDYGYTF
TRBD1,TRBV20-1,TRBJ2-7,CSARDMGQGRNEQYF
TRBD2,TRBV25-1,TRBJ2-3,CASSEIRVAGLNTQYF
TRBD2,TRBV4-3,TRBJ2-7,CASSQDRSGSYEQYF
NA,TRBV15,TRBJ2-1,CATSRTQGPGYPEQFF
TRBD2,TRBV20-1,TRBJ2-1,CSVPLPGRGDYNEQFF
TRBD2,TRBV6-6,TRBJ2-5,CASSLGEGSQETQYF
NA,TRBV20-1,TRBJ2-3,CSARARGRDTQYF
NA,TRBV28,TRBJ1-4,CASSSGAGEEKLFF
NA,TRBV7-6,TRBJ1-2,CASSLDGAGGYTF
TRBD2,TRBV20-1,TRBJ2-1,CSAILAGGFYNEQFF
NA,TRBV3-1,TRBJ2-7,CASGIAVSSYEQYF
NA,TRBV20-1,TRBJ1-4,CSARTDPTNEKLFF
NA,TRBV7-2,TRBJ1-4,CASSFDRKDEKLFF
TRBD2,TRBV7-2,TRBJ2-2,CASSLGLGLAGSNTGELFF
NA,TRBV6-5,TRBJ1-1,CASSLDRRAFF
NA,TRBV5-1,TRBJ1-6,CASSLWGSNSPLHF
NA,TRBV27,TRBJ1-6,CASSLLRKDSPLHF
NA,TRBV29-1,TRBJ2-3,CSVDGRGNTDTQYF
TRBD1,TRBV20-1,TRBJ2-3,CSAPTLTGEADTQYF
NA,TRBV11-2,TRBJ1-6,CASTVLGSYSPLHF
NA,TRBV4-3,TRBJ2-1,CASSQERSFYEQFF
NA,TRBV20-1,TRBJ1-2,CSARGDASRSYTF
NA,TRBV12-3/TRBV12-4,TRBJ2-2,CASRYPGPNTGELFF
NA,TRBV13,TRBJ2-7,CASSLRAGPSRRNQDYEQYF
NA,TRBV7-2,TRBJ2-5,CASSRAETQYF
TRBD1,TRBV27,TRBJ1-2,CASSGRDRASIGYTF
NA,TRBV5-5,TRBJ1-1,CASSLDGGLFEAFF
TRBD1,TRBV20-1,TRBJ2-7,CSAHRGLSGIISYEQYF
NA,TRBV7-6,TRBJ2-3,CASSASTGYGTDTQYF
NA,TRBV20-1,TRBJ2-1,CSAGGTRLGGGDEQFF
NA,TRBV5-1,TRBJ2-7,CASSLGGDYSYEQYF
TRBD2,TRBV7-6,TRBJ2-7,CASSLGASGSSYEQYF
NA,TRBV3-1,TRBJ2-1,CASSQDLDRFF
TRBD2,TRBV5-1,TRBJ2-3,CASSLTSGGDTQYF
NA,TRBV20-1,TRBJ2-7,CSAITTSPGLYEQYF
TRBD1,TRBV5-6,TRBJ1-1,CASSWGTGSEYTEAFF